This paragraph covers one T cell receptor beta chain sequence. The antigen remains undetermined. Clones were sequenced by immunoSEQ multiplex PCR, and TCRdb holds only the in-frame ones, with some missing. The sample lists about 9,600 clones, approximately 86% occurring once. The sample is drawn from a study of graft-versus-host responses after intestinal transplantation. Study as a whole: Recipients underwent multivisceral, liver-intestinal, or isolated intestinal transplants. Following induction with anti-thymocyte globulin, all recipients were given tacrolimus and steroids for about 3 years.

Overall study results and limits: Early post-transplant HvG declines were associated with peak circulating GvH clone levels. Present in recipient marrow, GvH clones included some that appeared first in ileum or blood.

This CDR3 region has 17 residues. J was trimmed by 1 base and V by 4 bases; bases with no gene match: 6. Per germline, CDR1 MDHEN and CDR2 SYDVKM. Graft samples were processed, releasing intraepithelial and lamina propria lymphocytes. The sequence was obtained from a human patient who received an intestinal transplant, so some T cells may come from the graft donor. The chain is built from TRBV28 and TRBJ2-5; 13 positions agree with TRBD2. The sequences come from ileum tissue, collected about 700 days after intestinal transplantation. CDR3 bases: TGTGCCAGCAGTTCCATCTGGACTAGCGGGAGCCAAGAGACCCAGTACTTC. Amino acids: CASSSIWTSGSQETQYF. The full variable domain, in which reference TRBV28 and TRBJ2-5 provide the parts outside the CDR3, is DVKVTQSSRYLVKRTGEKVFLECVQDMDHENMFWYRQDPGLGLRLIYFSYDVKMKEKGDIPEGYSVSREKKERFSLILESASTNQTSMYLCASSSIWTSGSQETQYFGPGTRLLVL.